This T cell receptor beta chain comes out of a study of cytomegalovirus exposure and HLA in healthy donors. The CDR3 loop spans 13 amino acids. Germline values: CDR1 MNHEY, CDR2 SVGAGI. Trimming took off 6 bases at V and 6 bases at J, with 11 bases between the two ends. Comment on this clone: Its antigen is as yet unknown.

Study-wide results and limits: Confirmation in vitro established that three CMV-associated chains were specific for CMV antigens. As was reported, the classifier diagnosed cytomegalovirus status with high specificity and sensitivity. Rare sequences made up most TCRs, while some public TCRs were found in many donors.

Generated by immunoSEQ multiplex PCR, the TCRdb table keeps only in-frame clones and is missing some. The sample holds roughly 80,000 clones, about 92% seen once. The sequencing sample was made of PBMCs. V is TRBV6-5 and J is TRBJ1-4, with a tentative D call TRBD1 (5 bases). The TCR originated in a man younger than 35 in good health and CMV-seronegative. The CDR3 here is CASSRQTHEKLFF. In nucleotides, the CDR3 is TGTGCCAGCAGCCGACAGACGCATGAAAAACTGTTTTTT.